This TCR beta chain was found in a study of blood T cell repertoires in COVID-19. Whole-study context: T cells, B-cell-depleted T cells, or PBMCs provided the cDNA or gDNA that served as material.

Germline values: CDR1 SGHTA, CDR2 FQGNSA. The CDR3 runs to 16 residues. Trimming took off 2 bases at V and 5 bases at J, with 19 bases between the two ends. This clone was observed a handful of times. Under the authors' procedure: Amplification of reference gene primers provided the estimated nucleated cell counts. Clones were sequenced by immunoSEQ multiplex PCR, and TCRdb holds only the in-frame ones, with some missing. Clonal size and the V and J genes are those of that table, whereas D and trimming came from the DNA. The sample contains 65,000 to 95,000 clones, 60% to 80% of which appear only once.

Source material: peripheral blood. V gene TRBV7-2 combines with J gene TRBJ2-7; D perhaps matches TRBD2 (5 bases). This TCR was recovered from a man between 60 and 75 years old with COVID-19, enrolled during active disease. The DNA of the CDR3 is TGTGCCAGCAGCTTATTCCGGGGTACCCTAAGCCACGAGCAGTACTTC. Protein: CASSLFRGTLSHEQYF.